These 15 T cell receptor beta chains came from one sample sequenced in a study of blood T cell repertoires in COVID-19 (dated by TCRdb to the early 2020s). Receptors were amplified or captured by the immunoSEQ multiplex PCR assay. Sourced from immuneACCESS, this table was stored by TCRdb with only in-frame sequences that have V and J called. A share of the clones is absent; for the studies checked, an unresolved V gene accounts for under half, and the remainder has no known explanation. The sample table records under 90,000 clones; about 83% of these occur just once. The top ten constitute about 5.3% of the sample. Sequencing used peripheral blood. These receptors originate from a man aged 55 to 70 with acute or convalescent COVID-19.

The chain has TRBV6-5 and TRBJ2-5; TRBD2 aligns across 13 bases. V trimming: 5 bases; J trimming: 5 bases; junction bases outside the gene matches: 5. Per the germline V gene, CDR1 is MNHEY and CDR2 is SVGAGI. The CDR3 covers 15 residues. CDR3 bases: TGTGCCAGCAGTACTAGCGGGGGGGCCTTCGAGACCCAGTACTTC. Residues: CASSTSGGAFETQYF.

The chain links TRBV4-3 to TRBJ1-1, with TRBD1 matching 11 bases. This CDR3 is 15 amino acids long. CDR1 is LGHNA and CDR2 is YSLEER in the germline V gene. J gave up 4 bases and V 3 bases, and 4 bases lay outside the gene matches. CDR3 in DNA: TGCGCCAGCAGCCAGGACAGGGGGCGAAGCACTGAAGCTTTCTTT. Translation: CASSQDRGRSTEAFF.

J is TRBJ2-7 and V is TRBV2; the D gene is possibly TRBD1 (6 bases). V was trimmed by 5 bases and J by 3 bases, leaving 17 bases between them. CDR1 is SNHLY, CDR2 FYNNEI, per germline. This CDR3 contains 15 residues. The CDR3 DNA follows: TGTGCCAGCAGTCCGACAGGAAGATCAAACTACGAGCAGTACTTC. Protein sequence: CASSPTGRSNYEQYF.

The chain carries TRBV7-2 and TRBJ1-1; D is uncertain. This CDR3 comprises 15 residues. Germline V gene lookup returns CDR1 SGHTA and CDR2 FQGNSA. V was clipped by 0 bases and J by 0 bases, with 8 bases between them. DNA for the CDR3: TGTGCCAGCAGCTTAGCGGGCTTGATGAACACTGAAGCTTTCTTT. Translated: CASSLAGLMNTEAFF.

J is TRBJ1-3 and V is TRBV6-5; tentative D call: TRBD1 (5 bases). The V end lost 3 bases, the J end lost 4 bases, and 13 bases lay between the germline ends. From germline, CDR1 is MNHEY and CDR2 SVGAGI. The CDR3 contains 15 residues. The CDR3: CASSYPGSEGNTIYF. CDR3 DNA: TGTGCCAGCAGTTATCCAGGGTCGGAGGGAAACACCATATATTTT.

This chain links TRBV10-1 with TRBJ2-7, with 7 bases lining up with TRBD1. V was pared by 2 bases and J by 1 base, with 2 bases of the junction left unmatched. The germline CDR1 and CDR2 sequences are WNHNN and SYGVQD (reference sequence). This CDR3 comprises 14 residues. The CDR3: CASSEGGQSYEQYF. CDR3 nucleotides: TGCGCCAGCAGTGAGGGGGGACAGTCCTACGAGCAGTACTTC.

The chain joins TRBV25-1 to TRBJ2-1; possible D gene TRBD2, 6 bases. Trimming removed 8 bases from V and 4 bases from J, with 12 bases in between. The length of the CDR3 is 13 residues. The germline V gene has CDR1 MGHDK and CDR2 SYGVNS. This chain's CDR3 is CASSGTGYNEQFF. CDR3 sequence (DNA): TGTGCCAGCTCCGGGACTGGTTACAATGAGCAGTTCTTC.

The chain carries TRBV10-1 and TRBJ1-4; possible D gene TRBD1, 5 bases. Germline CDR1 is WNHNN and CDR2 is SYGVQD (reference sequence). V lost 4 bases, J lost 5 bases, and 8 bases lay in between. The CDR3 covers 13 residues. The CDR3 here is CASSGQRNEKLFF. In DNA form, the CDR3 reads TGCGCCAGCAGTGGACAGAGAAATGAAAAACTGTTTTTT.

V and J are TRBV27 and TRBJ1-2; 9 bases agree with TRBD1. Germline trimming cut 6 bases from V and 5 bases from J; bases unmatched to any gene: 7. The CDR3 length is 14 residues. Germline CDR1 is MNHEY and CDR2 is SMNVEV (reference sequence). Here the CDR3 DNA reads TGTGCCAGCAGGGACAGGGGAGGCCCTTATGGCTACACCTTC. It translates to CASRDRGGPYGYTF.

This rearrangement joins TRBV21-1 to TRBJ1-6; the table's D gene call, TRBD1, was not cross checked with the DNA. TRBV21-1 is assigned pseudogene status. This CDR3 contains 14 residues. The DNA for the CDR3 is TGTGCGAAAGGGGCGAGCTCCTATAATTCACCCCTCCACTTT. Amino acid sequence: CAKGASSYNSPLHF.

The J gene is TRBJ2-2, the V gene TRBV18, with TRBD2 identical over 11 bases. The V gene end was trimmed by 3 bases and the J gene end by 5 bases; junction bases not matched to a gene: 11. This CDR3 has 18 amino acids. CDR1 KGHSH and CDR2 LQKENI come from the germline V gene. The DNA of the CDR3 is TGTGCCAGCTCACCGACGCCTACTAGCGGGGGTTCTACCGGGGAGCTGTTTTTT. It codes for CASSPTPTSGGSTGELFF.

The chain couples TRBV6-1 to TRBJ1-1; a possible D gene is TRBD1 (5 bases). The CDR3 length is 12 residues. Germline CDR1 is MNHNS and CDR2 is SASEGT. Deletions cut 0 bases from V and 8 bases from J, with 7 bases between. The CDR3 protein is CASSEAPGEAFF. The CDR3 DNA is TGTGCCAGCAGTGAAGCCCCAGGGGAAGCTTTCTTT.

The chain employs TRBV30 and TRBJ1-5; D is uncertain. CDR1 and CDR2 (germline): GTSNPN, SVGIG (reference sequence). The CDR3 length is 14 residues. Between the trimmed V and J ends, which lost 0 bases and 7 bases, there was a span of 13 bases. Here the CDR3 DNA reads TGTGCCTGGAGTGTAGGCGGGGTCGGCCAGCCCCAGCATTTT. Its protein product is CAWSVGGVGQPQHF.

The J gene is TRBJ2-7, the V gene TRBV7-9, with 11 bases lining up with TRBD2. The CDR3 is made up of 18 amino acids. Germline CDR1 and CDR2: SEHNR and FQNEAQ (reference sequence). V was pared by 3 bases and J by 4 bases, with 14 bases of the junction left unmatched. CDR3 residues: CASSFQAVAGGLLYEQYF. Here the CDR3 DNA reads TGTGCCAGCAGCTTTCAGGCAGTAGCGGGGGGGCTTTTGTACGAGCAGTACTTC.

The chain is built from TRBV3-1 (or the pseudogene TRBV3-2) and TRBJ2-2; 10 nucleotides align to TRBD1. There are 14 residues in the CDR3. Trimming at V came to 4 bases and at J to 7 bases, leaving 3 bases not matched to a gene. Germline CDR1 and CDR2: LGHDT and YNNKEL (reference sequence). The CDR3 region has the DNA TGTGCCAGCAGCCTTCGGACAGGGGGCGGGGAGCTGTTTTTT. Amino acids: CASSLRTGGGELFF.